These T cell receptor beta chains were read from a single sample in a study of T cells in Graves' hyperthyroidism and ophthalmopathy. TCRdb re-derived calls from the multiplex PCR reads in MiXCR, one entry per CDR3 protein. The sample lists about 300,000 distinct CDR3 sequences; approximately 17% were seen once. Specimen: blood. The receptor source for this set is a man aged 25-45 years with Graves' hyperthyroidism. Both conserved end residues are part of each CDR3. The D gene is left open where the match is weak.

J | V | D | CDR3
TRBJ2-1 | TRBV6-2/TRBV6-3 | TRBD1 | CASSYSTQGTYNEQFF
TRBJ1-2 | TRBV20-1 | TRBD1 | CSASRDRANYGYTF
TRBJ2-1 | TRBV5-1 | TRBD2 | CASSLGASGRVNEQFF
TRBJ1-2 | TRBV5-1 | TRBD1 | CASHTGTDFYGYTF
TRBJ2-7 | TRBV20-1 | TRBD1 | CSAPTRTGGHEQYF
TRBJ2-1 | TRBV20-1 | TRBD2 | CSATPYQREGHEQFF
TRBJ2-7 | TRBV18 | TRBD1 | CASSPTGTALSYEQYF
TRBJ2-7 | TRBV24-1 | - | CATSDGTTRYEQYF
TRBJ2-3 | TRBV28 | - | CASFRVGASPDTQYF
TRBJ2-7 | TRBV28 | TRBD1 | CASSDRTLYEQYF
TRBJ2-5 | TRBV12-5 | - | CASGLVLRGARQETQYF
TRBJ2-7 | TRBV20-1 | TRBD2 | CSASREASYEQYF
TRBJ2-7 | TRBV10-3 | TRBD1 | CAISESNRDRGPHYYEQYF
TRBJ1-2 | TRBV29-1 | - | CSLPDGYTF
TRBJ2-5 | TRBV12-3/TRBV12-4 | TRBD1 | CASRPGQGGETQYF
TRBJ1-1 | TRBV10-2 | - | CTSSGGGDTEAFF